Given below is one TCR beta chain in context. Germline-derived CDR1 and CDR2 are MNHEY and SVGAGI. Trimming left V 7 bases short and J 3 bases short, with 13 bases between. The CDR3 consists of 14 residues. This sample is part of a study of blood T cell repertoires in COVID-19. In the authors' workflow: Estimation of nucleated cell counts was performed using reference gene primer amplification. Clones were read by immunoSEQ multiplex PCR, and TCRdb kept only the in-frame ones, dropping some. V, J and clone size are taken as reported in that table, and D and trimming were inferred from the DNA itself. The data show 220,000 or so clones, with 84% seen just once and approximately 6.8% held by the top ten.

The origin of this receptor is a middle-aged woman who had recovered from COVID-19. The J gene is TRBJ1-5, the V gene TRBV6-5; tentative D call: TRBD1 (5 bases). What was sequenced was PBMCs or T cells enriched from blood (not recorded which). The CDR3 loop reads CASTAGPLNQPQHF. The CDR3 DNA is TGTGCCAGCACCGCGGGACCGCTCAATCAGCCCCAGCATTTT.